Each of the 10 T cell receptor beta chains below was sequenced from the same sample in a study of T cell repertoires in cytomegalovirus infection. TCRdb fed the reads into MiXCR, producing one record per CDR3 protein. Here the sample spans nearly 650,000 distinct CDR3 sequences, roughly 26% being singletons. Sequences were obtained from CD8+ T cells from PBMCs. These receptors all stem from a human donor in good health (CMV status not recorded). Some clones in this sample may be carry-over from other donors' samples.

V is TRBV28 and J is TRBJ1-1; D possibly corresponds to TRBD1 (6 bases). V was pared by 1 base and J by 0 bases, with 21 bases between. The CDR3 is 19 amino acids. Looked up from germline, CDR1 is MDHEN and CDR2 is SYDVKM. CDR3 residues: CASSLFRWVGDIVNTEAFF. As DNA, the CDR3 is TGTGCCAGCAGTTTATTTCGCTGGGTAGGGGACATAGTGAACACTGAAGCTTTCTTT.

The CDR3 DNA sequence: TGCAGTGCTAGCGTTGGGACAGCTTACAATGAGCAGTTCTTC. This encodes CSASVGTAYNEQFF. The chain is built from TRBV20-1 and TRBJ2-1, with 7 positions matching TRBD1. Germline V gives CDR1 DFQATT, CDR2 SNEGSKA (reference sequence). The V gene end was trimmed by 3 bases and the J gene end by 4 bases; junction bases not matched to a gene: 6. CDR3 length: 14 amino acids.

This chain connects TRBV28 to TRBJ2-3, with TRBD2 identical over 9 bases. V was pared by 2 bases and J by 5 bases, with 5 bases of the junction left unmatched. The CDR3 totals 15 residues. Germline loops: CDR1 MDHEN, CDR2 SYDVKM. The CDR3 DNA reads TGTGCCAGCAGTTTACGCGGGGGGGGTATAGATACGCAGTATTTT. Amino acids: CASSLRGGGIDTQYF.

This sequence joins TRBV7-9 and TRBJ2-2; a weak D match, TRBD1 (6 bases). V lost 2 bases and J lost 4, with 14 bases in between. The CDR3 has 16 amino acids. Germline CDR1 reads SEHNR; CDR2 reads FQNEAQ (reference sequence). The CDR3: CASSLPGQGFTGELFF. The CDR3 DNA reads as TGTGCCAGCAGCTTACCGGGGCAGGGGTTCACCGGGGAGCTGTTTTTT.

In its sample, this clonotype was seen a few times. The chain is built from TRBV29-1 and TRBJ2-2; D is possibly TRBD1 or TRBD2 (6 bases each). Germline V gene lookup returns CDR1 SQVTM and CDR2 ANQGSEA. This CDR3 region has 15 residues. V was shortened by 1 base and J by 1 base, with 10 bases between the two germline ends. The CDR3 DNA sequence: TGCAGCGTTGAAGTGGAGGGGGTGAACACCGGGGAGCTGTTTTTT. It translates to CSVEVEGVNTGELFF.

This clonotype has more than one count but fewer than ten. The CDR3 loop is CASSYPAVEVHTGELFF. CDR3 nucleotides: TGTGCCAGCAGTTACCCGGCAGTGGAAGTACACACCGGGGAGCTGTTTTTT. This chain joins TRBV6-2 or TRBV6-3 and TRBJ2-2; D is unresolved. The CDR3 loop spans 17 amino acids. CDR1 and CDR2 (germline): MNHEY, SVGEGT. Trimming shortened V by 2 bases and J by 3 bases, and 16 bases separated the two germline ends.

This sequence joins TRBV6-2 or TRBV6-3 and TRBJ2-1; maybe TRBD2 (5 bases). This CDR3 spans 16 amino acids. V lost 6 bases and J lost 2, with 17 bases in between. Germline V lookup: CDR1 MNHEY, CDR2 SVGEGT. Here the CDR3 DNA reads TGTGCCAGCAGGGAAGGGAGAAAGGGAACCTACAATGAGCAGTTCTTC. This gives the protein CASREGRKGTYNEQFF.

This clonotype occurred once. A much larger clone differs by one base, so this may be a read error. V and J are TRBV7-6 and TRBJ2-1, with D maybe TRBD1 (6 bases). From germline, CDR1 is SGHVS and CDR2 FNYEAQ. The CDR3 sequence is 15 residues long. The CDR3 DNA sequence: TGTGTCAGCAGCTTATCCGGGACACCTAACAATGAGCAGTTCTTC. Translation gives CVSSLSGTPNNEQFF.

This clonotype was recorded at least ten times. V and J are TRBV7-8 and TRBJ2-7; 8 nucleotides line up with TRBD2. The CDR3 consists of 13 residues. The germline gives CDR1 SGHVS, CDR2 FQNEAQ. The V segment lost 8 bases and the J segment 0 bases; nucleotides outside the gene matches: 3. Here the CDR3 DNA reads TGTGCCAGCCGTAGCGGGGACTCCTACGAGCAGTACTTC. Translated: CASRSGDSYEQYF.

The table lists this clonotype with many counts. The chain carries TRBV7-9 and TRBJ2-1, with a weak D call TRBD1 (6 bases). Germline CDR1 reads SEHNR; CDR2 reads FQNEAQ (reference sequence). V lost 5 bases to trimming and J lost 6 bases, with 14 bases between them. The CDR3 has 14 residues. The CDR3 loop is CASSPGGGVNEQFF. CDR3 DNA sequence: TGTGCCAGCAGCCCTGGGGGCGGAGTCAATGAGCAGTTCTTC.